One sample yielded the 22 T cell receptor beta chains listed below, sequenced in a study of identical twins. MiXCR was run by TCRdb on the 5' RACE reads, yielding one entry per CDR3 protein. This sample has about 470,000 distinct CDR3 sequences; 24% occur once, and the top ten carry 2.9%. The sample was also reused in another study, on T cells expressing NK-cell markers.

Material: CD4+ T cells sorted from blood. The receptor source for this set is a woman younger than 35 in good health.

This chain joins TRBV20-1 and TRBJ2-2, with D possibly TRBD2 on 5 matching bases. V was pared by 5 bases and J by 2 bases, with 15 bases between. This CDR3 is 15 amino acids long. CDR1 and CDR2 (germline): DFQATT, SNEGSKA (reference sequence). The CDR3 sequence is CSARPSRLNTGELFF. The CDR3 nucleotides read TGCAGTGCTCGACCTTCAAGACTAAACACCGGGGAGCTGTTTTTT.

The V call is TRBV29-1, the J call TRBJ1-5; D is undetermined. The CDR3 extends over 13 amino acids. Per germline, CDR1 SQVTM and CDR2 ANQGSEA. Trimming shortened V by 4 bases and J by 5 bases, and 12 bases separated the two germline ends. The DNA of the CDR3 is TGCAGCGTTGGGGAACGGAGAGATCAGCCCCAGCATTTT. It specifies CSVGERRDQPQHF.

This rearrangement joins TRBV9 to TRBJ2-3; 9 bases agree with TRBD2. The germline gives CDR1 SGDLS, CDR2 YYNGEE. CDR3 length: 15 residues. Trimming at V came to 0 bases and at J to 7 bases, leaving 6 bases not matched to a gene. The CDR3 nucleotides read TGTGCCAGCAGCGTAGAGTCTAGCGGGGCTTATACGCAGTATTTT. It is translated as CASSVESSGAYTQYF.

This clonotype was counted a few times. The chain links TRBV7-9 to TRBJ2-1; D not resolved. Trimming shortened V by 2 bases and J by 9 bases, and 8 bases separated the two germline ends. Germline-derived CDR1 and CDR2 are SEHNR and FQNEAQ (reference sequence). The CDR3 is made up of 12 amino acids. The CDR3 here is CASSLLKGEQFF. DNA for the CDR3: TGTGCCAGCAGCTTACTGAAGGGTGAGCAGTTCTTC.

This chain connects TRBV12-3 or TRBV12-4 to TRBJ1-2; D uncertain. This CDR3 comprises 12 residues. V was pared by 8 bases and J by 3 bases, with 10 bases between. CDR3 residues: CASSPSYYGYTF. The DNA for the CDR3 is TGTGCCAGCTCCCCCTCCTACTATGGCTACACCTTC.

The rearrangement uses TRBV20-1 and TRBJ2-1, with D tentatively TRBD1 or TRBD2 (5 bases each). The CDR3 contains 14 residues. Germline-derived CDR1 and CDR2 are DFQATT and SNEGSKA (reference sequence). Trimming took off 4 bases at V and 0 bases at J, with 10 bases between the two ends. CDR3 loop: CSAMPGTSYNEQFF. CDR3 bases: TGCAGTGCTATGCCGGGGACCTCCTACAATGAGCAGTTCTTC.

The V call is TRBV10-3, the J call TRBJ2-7; no clear D gene. The V and J ends lost 4 bases and 2 bases respectively, with 6 bases between them. This CDR3 is 12 amino acids long. Germline CDR1 reads ENHRY; CDR2 reads SYGVKD. The CDR3 sequence is CAISGFTYEQYF. In DNA form, the CDR3 reads TGTGCCATCAGTGGTTTTACCTACGAGCAGTACTTC.

The J gene is TRBJ2-6, the V gene TRBV24-1, with D maybe TRBD2 (5 bases). V lost 3 bases to trimming and J lost 4 bases, with 9 bases between them. This CDR3 region has 15 residues. Germline loops: CDR1 KGHDR, CDR2 SFDVKD. The CDR3 nucleotides are TGTGCCACCAGTGATATGGAGGCGGGGGCCAACGTCCTGACTTTC. This translates into CATSDMEAGANVLTF.

The genes are TRBV12-3 or TRBV12-4 and TRBJ2-1, with 16 bases that match TRBD2. The CDR3 consists of 19 residues. V shed 5 bases, J shed 1 base, and the junction held 8 bases outside the gene matches. The CDR3 nucleotides are TGTGCCAGCAGTGGAACCGGGACTAGCGGGAGGGGGTCCTACAATGAGCAGTTCTTC. Protein: CASSGTGTSGRGSYNEQFF.

The gene calls are TRBV12-3 or TRBV12-4 and TRBJ1-2; D remains ambiguous. V dropped 7 bases and J dropped 2 bases, with 8 bases sitting between them. The CDR3 is 12 residues long. The CDR3 reads CASTGLNYGYTF. The DNA for the CDR3 is TGTGCCAGCACCGGACTAAACTATGGCTACACCTTC.

This chain connects TRBV18 to TRBJ1-2; possibly TRBD1 for D (5 bases). Trimming cost V 6 bases and J 4 bases, with 18 bases left between them. This CDR3 comprises 15 residues. Germline CDR1 and CDR2: KGHSH and LQKENI. CDR3 nucleotides: TGTGCCAGCTCGCCCACAGGCTCGTCGGGCTATGGCTACACCTTC. It is translated as CASSPTGSSGYGYTF.

This clonotype was detected only a few times. The genes are TRBV5-1 and TRBJ2-7; D is ambiguous. Trimming stripped 4 bases from V and 1 base from J, with 9 bases between. The CDR3 contains 13 residues. Germline V gene lookup returns CDR1 SGHRS and CDR2 YFSETQ. In DNA, the CDR3 is TGCGCCAGCAGCGAATTGGCGTCCTACGAGCAGTACTTC. It yields the protein CASSELASYEQYF.

The chain couples TRBV7-6 to TRBJ2-7; unclear D gene. The CDR3 length is 15 residues. Germline V gives CDR1 SGHVS, CDR2 FNYEAQ. Trimming took 0 bases from V and 6 from J, leaving 15 bases between them. CDR3 nucleotides: TGTGCCAGCAGCTTAGCGGCGGCCGCCTCTGTCGAGCAGTACTTC. This codes for CASSLAAAASVEQYF.

The chain carries TRBV20-1 and TRBJ2-1; D ambiguous. There are 13 residues in the CDR3. Germline loops: CDR1 DFQATT, CDR2 SNEGSKA (reference sequence). Trimming removed 6 bases from V and 3 bases from J, with 12 bases in between. The CDR3 spells CSASSYRYNEQFF. DNA of the CDR3: TGCAGTGCATCGTCATACCGCTACAATGAGCAGTTCTTC.

This clonotype was counted between two and nine times. The V and J genes are TRBV7-9 and TRBJ2-2, with D perhaps TRBD2 (5 bases). Trimming took off 5 bases at V and 4 bases at J, with 20 bases between the two ends. The germline CDR1 and CDR2 sequences are SEHNR and FQNEAQ (reference sequence). CDR3 length: 17 residues. The CDR3 protein is CASSGRRARSSTGELFF. The CDR3 DNA is TGTGCCAGCAGCGGGAGACGGGCGAGGTCAAGCACCGGGGAGCTGTTTTTT.

This clonotype was seen a few times. The V gene is TRBV3-1, the J gene TRBJ1-3; unclear D gene. The V end lost 4 bases, the J end lost 0 bases, and 13 bases lay between the germline ends. CDR3 size: 16 residues. In germline, CDR1 is LGHDT, CDR2 YNNKEL (reference sequence). This chain's CDR3 is CASSRIGRISGNTIYF. The CDR3 nucleotides are TGTGCCAGCAGCCGAATTGGACGGATCTCTGGAAACACCATATATTTT.

This rearrangement joins TRBV5-1 to TRBJ1-2, with D possibly TRBD1 on 5 matching bases. This CDR3 has 14 amino acids. Trimming shortened V by 4 bases and J by 8 bases, and 18 bases separated the two germline ends. Germline CDR1 and CDR2: SGHRS and YFSETQ. The CDR3 bases are TGCGCCAGCAGCCAAAGATCGGGGGTTGGAGGCTACACCTTC. This sequence encodes CASSQRSGVGGYTF.

This chain uses TRBV7-3 with TRBJ1-1, with a possible D match to TRBD1 (5 bases). This CDR3 is 15 amino acids long. V was trimmed by 5 bases and J by 0 bases, leaving 13 bases between them. Germline CDR1 reads SGHTA; CDR2 reads FQGTGA. The CDR3 DNA follows: TGTGCCAGCAGCCTGGGACCAAATATGAACACTGAAGCTTTCTTT. Protein product: CASSLGPNMNTEAFF.

V usage is TRBV12-3 or TRBV12-4 and J usage is TRBJ1-1; tentative D call: TRBD1 (6 bases). V dropped 6 bases and J dropped 5 bases, with 13 bases sitting between them. The CDR3 spans 13 residues. In nucleotides, the CDR3 is TGTGCCAGCAGATTCAACAGGGAGACTGAAGCTTTCTTT. Protein sequence: CASRFNRETEAFF.

The rearrangement joins TRBV12-3 or TRBV12-4 to TRBJ2-7, with a possible D match to TRBD2 (5 bases). The CDR3 has 11 amino acids. V lost 1 base, J lost 9 bases, and 7 bases lay in between. The CDR3 DNA is TGTGCCAGCAGTTTAGGTGCGGGGCAGTACTTC. This translates into CASSLGAGQYF.

This clonotype was seen more than once but under ten times. V and J are TRBV4-1 and TRBJ2-3; possible D gene TRBD2, 6 bases. Germline CDR1 reads MGHRA; CDR2 reads YSYEKL. CDR3 length: 15 amino acids. V gave up 6 bases and J gave up 4 bases, with 17 bases separating them. CDR3 sequence reads: CASRPIGTSPDTQYF. CDR3 DNA: TGCGCCAGCAGGCCTATCGGGACTTCCCCAGATACGCAGTATTTT.

This rearrangement joins TRBV7-9 to TRBJ1-1, with D unresolved. Germline V gene lookup returns CDR1 SEHNR and CDR2 FQNEAQ (reference sequence). V was cut by 0 bases and J by 1 base, with 15 bases left in between. The CDR3 runs 17 residues. As DNA, the CDR3 is TGTGCCAGCAGCTTAGCATTAGCTACAGCCAGGAACACTGAAGCTTTCTTT. Amino acid sequence: CASSLALATARNTEAFF.